This is a list of T cell receptor beta chains from one sample in a study of T cell repertoires in cytomegalovirus infection. From the reads, TCRdb called clonotypes with MiXCR, one entry per CDR3 protein. Of hundreds of thousands of distinct CDR3 sequences detected, 24% appear once; the ten largest clones hold less than 9.5%. Source material: CD8+ T cells from PBMCs. These receptors all stem from a human donor in good health (CMV status not recorded). Some clones in this sample may be carry-over from other donors' samples. Both conserved end residues are part of each CDR3. Fields, in order: J gene, D gene, CDR3 length, V gene, clone size, CDR3 DNA, CDR3 protein. D genes are given only for firm matches. Rows give clone size only sometimes, using once, few, many, or a class for an expanded clone.

>TRBJ2-7|-|13|TRBV29-1|-
TGCAGCGTTACAGGGGGACTAACCTACGAGCAGTACTTC
CSVTGGLTYEQYF
>TRBJ1-5|TRBD1|17|TRBV7-9|many
TGTGCCAGCAGCTTGGTCCCTCGGGACAGCCCTACGGGGCCCCAGCATTTT
CASSLVPRDSPTGPQHF
>TRBJ2-5|TRBD1|16|TRBV9|-
TGTGCCAGCAGCGTAGTCGGGACAGGGGTAGGAGAGACCCAGTACTTC
CASSVVGTGVGETQYF
>TRBJ1-2|TRBD1|15|TRBV20-1|many
TGCAGTGCTTTCGACCGGGACAGGGGGACGAATGGCTACACCTTC
CSAFDRDRGTNGYTF
>TRBJ2-2|-|16|TRBV29-1|-
TGCAGCGTTGGGCTTCCGGGCACAACGAACACCGGGGAGCTGTTTTTT
CSVGLPGTTNTGELFF
>TRBJ2-1|TRBD1|15|TRBV7-2|many
TGTGCCAGCAGCGCCCGACAGGGGATATTGAATGAGCAGTTCTTC
CASSARQGILNEQFF
>TRBJ2-6|-|17|TRBV12-3/TRBV12-4|many
TGTGCCAGCAGTTCCAGGGTTAGTACCTCTGGGGCCAACGTCCTGACTTTC
CASSSRVSTSGANVLTF
>TRBJ2-7|TRBD1|16|TRBV12-3/TRBV12-4|many
TGTGCCAGCACTAGGGGGGGGGACAGGGGCACCTACGAGCAGTACTTC
CASTRGGDRGTYEQYF
>TRBJ1-1|-|12|TRBV7-2|many
TGTGCCAGCAGCTTAGTGGCAGGTGAAGCTTTCTTT
CASSLVAGEAFF
>TRBJ1-1|-|15|TRBV5-1|few
TGCGCCAGCAGCTTGGTTCCCTCCCCGGGTGCTGAAGCTTTCTTT
CASSLVPSPGAEAFF
>TRBJ2-1|TRBD2|11|TRBV25-1|many
TGTGCCAGCAGTGGGGGACTAGCGGAGTTCTTC
CASSGGLAEFF
>TRBJ2-3|TRBD2|15|TRBV5-6|many
TGTGCCAGCAGCGAAGGACTAGCGGGCACAGATACGCAGTATTTT
CASSEGLAGTDTQYF
>TRBJ2-7|-|16|TRBV20-1|few
TGCAGTGCTAGAGATCGGGGGCACCAATACTCCTACGAGCAGTACTTC
CSARDRGHQYSYEQYF
>TRBJ1-5|-|15|TRBV7-8|many
TGTGCCAGCAGCTTAGTAGGTCAGGGCTATCAGCCCCAGCATTTT
CASSLVGQGYQPQHF
>TRBJ2-2|-|11|TRBV12-3/TRBV12-4|many
TGTGCCAGCAGTTTATACGGGGAGCTGTTTTTT
CASSLYGELFF
>TRBJ1-1|TRBD1|16|TRBV6-5|few
TGTGCCAGCAGTTACATGAGACAGGGGTGGAATACTGAAGCTTTCTTT
CASSYMRQGWNTEAFF
>TRBJ1-1|-|17|TRBV27|-
TGTGCCAGCAGTCTCGGCCAGGGCTTGGTGGGAAACACTGAAGCTTTCTTT
CASSLGQGLVGNTEAFF
>TRBJ2-5|-|14|TRBV6-5|many
TGTGCCAGCAGCAGCCGGGGTGGAGGAGAGACCCAGTACTTC
CASSSRGGGETQYF
>TRBJ2-2|TRBD1|15|TRBV29-1|few
TGCAGCGCCCTACCCGGGACAGGGTACACCGGGGAGCTGTTTTTT
CSALPGTGYTGELFF
>TRBJ1-2|-|13|TRBV12-3/TRBV12-4|many
TGTGCCAGCAGTCCTGTCCATGACTATGGCTACACCTTC
CASSPVHDYGYTF
>TRBJ1-1|TRBD1|13|TRBV7-6|-
TGTGCCAGCGGGACAGGGGAAAACACTGAAGCTTTCTTT
CASGTGENTEAFF
>TRBJ1-4|TRBD1|18|TRBV28|few
TGTGCCAGCGGCTCTGTGACATCCGGGACAGGGAAAAATGAAAAACTGTTTTTT
CASGSVTSGTGKNEKLFF
>TRBJ2-1|TRBD2|18|TRBV4-3|few
TGCGCCAGCAGCCAAGATGACCGGGGGGGCCGGAACTACAATGAGCAGTTCTTC
CASSQDDRGGRNYNEQFF